This T cell receptor beta chain was obtained from a study of blood T cell repertoires in COVID-19. For the study at large: Acute-phase and convalescent COVID-19 samples originated in the United States, Italy and Spain. PBMCs, B-cell-depleted T cells, or T cells provided the cDNA or gDNA that made up the material.

The CDR3 covers 15 residues. Trimming cost V 3 bases and J 3 bases, with 12 bases left between them. Germline assignment: CDR1 SGHAT and CDR2 FQDESV (reference sequence). Authors' analysis steps: Reference gene primer amplification gave estimated nucleated cell counts. Libraries were prepared by immunoSEQ multiplex PCR; TCRdb keeps only in-frame clonotypes and omits some of them. That table is the source of V, J and clone size, and D and trimming were worked out from the DNA. Of more than 300,000 clones in the sample, about 90% were seen once. The sequence derives from a woman aged 25 to 39 who had recovered from COVID-19. Sequencing was done on a sample of PBMCs or T cells enriched from blood (not recorded which). The chain uses TRBV11-1 and TRBJ2-1, with D unclear. CDR3 sequence: CASSFGERYYNEQFF. CDR3 bases: TGTGCCAGCAGCTTCGGAGAGAGATACTACAATGAGCAGTTCTTC. Variable domain in full (rest from reference TRBV11-1 and TRBJ2-1): EAEVAQSPRYKITEKSQAVAFWCDPISGHATLYWYRQILGQGPELLVQFQDESVVDDSQLPKDRFSAERLKGVDSTLKIQPAELGDSAMYLCASSFGERYYNEQFFGPGTRLTVL.